These T cell receptor beta chains were read from a single sample in a study of blood T cell repertoires in COVID-19. Data came from immunoSEQ multiplex PCR; TCRdb stores just in-frame clones and leaves some out. The table includes roughly 500,000 clones, about nine tenths detected once. The sample was PBMCs or T cells enriched from blood (not recorded which). The receptor source for this set is a woman aged 55-75 years who had recovered from COVID-19. Each CDR3 is given with its conserved first and last residue. The order of the fields is D gene, J gene, V gene, clone size, CDR3 DNA, CDR3 protein. D genes are given only for firm matches. Clone size appears in some rows only: once, few, many, or a class for an expanded clone.

d_gene: TRBD1
j_gene: TRBJ1-3
v_gene: TRBV14
abundance: .
CDR3nt: TGTGCCAGCAGCCGGAACATCGGGACAGTCGTATCTGGAAACACCATATATTTT
CDR3aa: CASSRNIGTVVSGNTIYF

d_gene: TRBD1
j_gene: TRBJ1-1
v_gene: TRBV3-1/TRBV3-2
abundance: .
CDR3nt: TGTGCCAGCAGCCAAGATAGGGGACAGCAAGCTTTCTTT
CDR3aa: CASSQDRGQQAFF

d_gene: .
j_gene: TRBJ2-3
v_gene: TRBV5-1
abundance: .
CDR3nt: TGCGCCAGCAGCTTCCAAGCGGAAGATACGCAGTATTTT
CDR3aa: CASSFQAEDTQYF

d_gene: TRBD1
j_gene: TRBJ2-2
v_gene: TRBV7-2
abundance: .
CDR3nt: TGTGCCAGCAGCTTCGGGACAGGAATGGGCGGGGAGCTGTTTTTT
CDR3aa: CASSFGTGMGGELFF

d_gene: TRBD1
j_gene: TRBJ1-1
v_gene: TRBV30
abundance: .
CDR3nt: TGTGCCTGGAGTCAGACAGGGTATACTGAAGCTTTCTTT
CDR3aa: CAWSQTGYTEAFF

d_gene: TRBD1
j_gene: TRBJ1-1
v_gene: TRBV18
abundance: .
CDR3nt: TGTGCCAGCTCACCATCGGGACAGGTGAACACTGAAGCTTTCTTT
CDR3aa: CASSPSGQVNTEAFF

d_gene: .
j_gene: TRBJ1-2
v_gene: TRBV6-6
abundance: .
CDR3nt: TGTGCCAGCAGTACCAAGGCCGGGATGTTCTATGGCTACACCTTC
CDR3aa: CASSTKAGMFYGYTF

d_gene: TRBD2
j_gene: TRBJ2-3
v_gene: TRBV6-2/TRBV6-3
abundance: .
CDR3nt: TGTGCCAGCAGTCTGGGACTAGCGGGGGTCCATAGCACAGATACGCAGTATTTT
CDR3aa: CASSLGLAGVHSTDTQYF

d_gene: TRBD1
j_gene: TRBJ1-1
v_gene: TRBV6-5
abundance: .
CDR3nt: TGTGCCAGCAGGCCGTTGACAGGGGGCCCTGAAGCTTTCTTT
CDR3aa: CASRPLTGGPEAFF

d_gene: .
j_gene: TRBJ2-3
v_gene: TRBV5-1
abundance: .
CDR3nt: TGCGCCAGCAGCCCGACCGGGGGCACAGATACGCAGTATTTT
CDR3aa: CASSPTGGTDTQYF

d_gene: .
j_gene: TRBJ2-3
v_gene: TRBV11-2
abundance: .
CDR3nt: TGTGCCAGCAGCCTGCGGGTGGGGGCAAGTGTAACAGATACGCAGTATTTT
CDR3aa: CASSLRVGASVTDTQYF

d_gene: .
j_gene: TRBJ1-1
v_gene: TRBV10-3
abundance: .
CDR3nt: TGTGCCATCAGTGGCCCGGCGGGGCCGGGTGAAGCTTTCTTT
CDR3aa: CAISGPAGPGEAFF

d_gene: .
j_gene: TRBJ1-4
v_gene: TRBV7-9
abundance: .
CDR3nt: TGTGCCAGCAGCTTATGGGGAGCGGAGAGTGAAAAACTGTTTTTT
CDR3aa: CASSLWGAESEKLFF

d_gene: TRBD2
j_gene: TRBJ2-1
v_gene: TRBV19
abundance: .
CDR3nt: TGTGCCAGTAGTATGCCGGGACTAGCGGGGGGTAGCTCCTACAATGAGCAGTTCTTC
CDR3aa: CASSMPGLAGGSSYNEQFF

d_gene: .
j_gene: TRBJ1-3
v_gene: TRBV5-6
abundance: few
CDR3nt: TGTGCCAGCAGCTTCGGCAGGGTAGCTGGAAACACCATATATTTT
CDR3aa: CASSFGRVAGNTIYF

d_gene: .
j_gene: TRBJ1-1
v_gene: TRBV7-6
abundance: .
CDR3nt: TGTGCCAGCAGCTCAATGACCACAGGGAGAGTTGAAGCTTTCTTT
CDR3aa: CASSSMTTGRVEAFF

d_gene: TRBD1
j_gene: TRBJ1-6
v_gene: TRBV5-1
abundance: once
CDR3nt: TGCGCCAGCAGCCTACGGACAGGGGAGGATAATTCACCCCTCCACTTT
CDR3aa: CASSLRTGEDNSPLHF

d_gene: .
j_gene: TRBJ1-2
v_gene: TRBV29-1
abundance: .
CDR3nt: TGCAGCGTTGAAGGAGCCGGGGTGAGTGGCTACACCTTC
CDR3aa: CSVEGAGVSGYTF

d_gene: TRBD1
j_gene: TRBJ2-3
v_gene: TRBV5-1
abundance: .
CDR3nt: TGCGCCAGCAGCTTCCTGCCGGGGACAGGGTTAACAGATACGCAGTATTTT
CDR3aa: CASSFLPGTGLTDTQYF

d_gene: .
j_gene: TRBJ2-3
v_gene: TRBV12-5
abundance: once
CDR3nt: TGTGCTAGTGGACGGACCCCCGACGGCAGAGGGGGAGCAGATACGCAGTATTTT
CDR3aa: CASGRTPDGRGGADTQYF

d_gene: .
j_gene: TRBJ1-2
v_gene: TRBV19
abundance: .
CDR3nt: TGTGCCAGTAATCCCCTCGGACAGAGCGGCTACACCTTC
CDR3aa: CASNPLGQSGYTF

d_gene: TRBD1
j_gene: TRBJ2-6
v_gene: TRBV27
abundance: .
CDR3nt: TGTGCCAGCAGTAGGACAGGGAACCCCTCTGGGGCCAACGTCCTGACTTTC
CDR3aa: CASSRTGNPSGANVLTF

d_gene: .
j_gene: TRBJ2-5
v_gene: TRBV25-1
abundance: .
CDR3nt: TGTGCCAGCAGTTTCAGGGGCGTGTTTGGAGAGACCCAGTACTTC
CDR3aa: CASSFRGVFGETQYF

d_gene: .
j_gene: TRBJ1-2
v_gene: TRBV30
abundance: .
CDR3nt: TGTGCCTGGAGCCTAGGGAGTTCAAACTATGGCTACACCTTC
CDR3aa: CAWSLGSSNYGYTF

d_gene: .
j_gene: TRBJ2-2
v_gene: TRBV7-8
abundance: once
CDR3nt: TGTGCCAGCAGCTTCGCGACAGGTGTAGGCGGGGAGCTGTTTTTT
CDR3aa: CASSFATGVGGELFF

d_gene: TRBD1
j_gene: TRBJ2-1
v_gene: TRBV27
abundance: .
CDR3nt: TGTGCCAGCAGTCCCGACAGGGGGGCCCATGAGCAGTTCTTC
CDR3aa: CASSPDRGAHEQFF

d_gene: TRBD1
j_gene: TRBJ1-5
v_gene: TRBV6-5
abundance: .
CDR3nt: TGTGCCAGCAGACAAGCCGGGACAGGGTACCAGCCCCAGCATTTT
CDR3aa: CASRQAGTGYQPQHF

d_gene: .
j_gene: TRBJ2-2
v_gene: TRBV19
abundance: once
CDR3nt: TGTGCCAGTAAGGGGCAGGCCAACACCGGGGAGCTGTTTTTT
CDR3aa: CASKGQANTGELFF

d_gene: TRBD1
j_gene: TRBJ1-2
v_gene: TRBV23-1
abundance: .
CDR3nt: TGCGCCAGCAGTGACCGGGACAGGGGATACTATGGCTACACCTTC
CDR3aa: CASSDRDRGYYGYTF

d_gene: TRBD1
j_gene: TRBJ2-2
v_gene: TRBV19
abundance: once
CDR3nt: TGTGCCAGTAGTCCCCCCGGACAGGGGAGAACCGGGGAGCTGTTTTTT
CDR3aa: CASSPPGQGRTGELFF

d_gene: TRBD2
j_gene: TRBJ2-1
v_gene: TRBV10-1
abundance: .
CDR3nt: TGCGCCAGCAGTGAGTGGACGGGAGGGGGTTACAATGAGCAGTTCTTC
CDR3aa: CASSEWTGGGYNEQFF

d_gene: TRBD2
j_gene: TRBJ2-1
v_gene: TRBV20-1
abundance: .
CDR3nt: TGCAGTGCTGAAAAGCGGGGGGGCACGTTCTTC
CDR3aa: CSAEKRGGTFF

d_gene: TRBD1
j_gene: TRBJ1-6
v_gene: TRBV5-1
abundance: .
CDR3nt: TGCGCCAGCAGCTGGGGGATAGACAGGGGAGGTTCACCCCTCCACTTT
CDR3aa: CASSWGIDRGGSPLHF

d_gene: TRBD2
j_gene: TRBJ2-3
v_gene: TRBV18
abundance: .
CDR3nt: TGTGCCAGCTCACCAAAAGGCGGGGGGGCGAAAGATACGCAGTATTTT
CDR3aa: CASSPKGGGAKDTQYF

d_gene: .
j_gene: TRBJ2-1
v_gene: TRBV6-7
abundance: .
CDR3nt: TGTGCCAGCAGTTACTCTGGGCAGGGCAGTTGTGAGCAGTTCTTC
CDR3aa: CASSYSGQGSCEQFF

d_gene: TRBD1
j_gene: TRBJ2-1
v_gene: TRBV5-1
abundance: once
CDR3nt: TGCGCCAGCAGCTTCTACCCCCGGGACAGGGGGGGAGATGAGCAGTTCTTC
CDR3aa: CASSFYPRDRGGDEQFF

d_gene: TRBD1
j_gene: TRBJ1-5
v_gene: TRBV4-1
abundance: .
CDR3nt: TGCGCCAGCAGCCAAGACCCGACAGGGTATCAGCCCCAGCATTTT
CDR3aa: CASSQDPTGYQPQHF

d_gene: .
j_gene: TRBJ2-3
v_gene: TRBV5-1
abundance: once
CDR3nt: TGCGCCAGCAGCTTGCCGGGGGGCACAGATACGCAGTATTTT
CDR3aa: CASSLPGGTDTQYF

d_gene: TRBD1
j_gene: TRBJ1-5
v_gene: TRBV4-1
abundance: .
CDR3nt: TGCGCCAGCAGCCCCCGGGACAGGGACGATCAGCCCCAGCATTTT
CDR3aa: CASSPRDRDDQPQHF

d_gene: TRBD1
j_gene: TRBJ2-2
v_gene: TRBV24-1
abundance: .
CDR3nt: TGTGCCACCAGTGATCCGGGACAGGGTACCACCGGGGAGCTGTTTTTT
CDR3aa: CATSDPGQGTTGELFF

d_gene: TRBD1
j_gene: TRBJ1-6
v_gene: TRBV19
abundance: .
CDR3nt: TGTGCCAGTAGCAGGGACAGGGGAAACTCACCCCTCCACTTT
CDR3aa: CASSRDRGNSPLHF

d_gene: .
j_gene: TRBJ2-2
v_gene: TRBV9
abundance: .
CDR3nt: TGTGCCAGCAGCGTAGCTACAGATGGGGAGCTGTTTTTT
CDR3aa: CASSVATDGELFF

d_gene: .
j_gene: TRBJ1-1
v_gene: TRBV19
abundance: few
CDR3nt: TGTGCCAGTACTAAACAGGGCGGTAAGCGCACTGAAGCTTTCTTT
CDR3aa: CASTKQGGKRTEAFF

d_gene: .
j_gene: TRBJ2-1
v_gene: TRBV9
abundance: .
CDR3nt: TGTGCCAGCCAAACATTTTTGGGGCACAATGAGCAGTTCTTC
CDR3aa: CASQTFLGHNEQFF

d_gene: .
j_gene: TRBJ2-7
v_gene: TRBV7-8
abundance: .
CDR3nt: TGTGCCAGCAGCTTATCAGACTACGAGCAGTACTTC
CDR3aa: CASSLSDYEQYF

d_gene: .
j_gene: TRBJ2-1
v_gene: TRBV21-1
abundance: .
CDR3nt: TGTGCCAGCAGACCTTCTAAATATGAGCAGTTCTTC
CDR3aa: CASRPSKYEQFF

d_gene: TRBD1
j_gene: TRBJ2-2
v_gene: TRBV5-4
abundance: few
CDR3nt: TGTGCCAGCAGCCCCCTTGGGACAGGGATGAAAGCCGGGGAGCTGTTTTTT
CDR3aa: CASSPLGTGMKAGELFF

d_gene: .
j_gene: TRBJ2-1
v_gene: TRBV5-4
abundance: .
CDR3nt: TGTGCCAGCAGCTTTATGGTCGGCGGGACGAATGAGCAGTTCTTC
CDR3aa: CASSFMVGGTNEQFF

d_gene: .
j_gene: TRBJ2-3
v_gene: TRBV5-4
abundance: .
CDR3nt: TGTGCCAGCAGCTTCCCTTTAGATACGCAGTATTTT
CDR3aa: CASSFPLDTQYF

d_gene: TRBD1
j_gene: TRBJ1-4
v_gene: TRBV6-5
abundance: .
CDR3nt: TGTGCCAGCAGTTACTCGTCGACAGGGAATGAAAAACTGTTTTTT
CDR3aa: CASSYSSTGNEKLFF

d_gene: .
j_gene: TRBJ1-6
v_gene: TRBV11-2
abundance: few
CDR3nt: TGTGCCAGCAGCTTAGAGTCCCACTATTCACCCCTCCACTTT
CDR3aa: CASSLESHYSPLHF

d_gene: TRBD2
j_gene: TRBJ2-5
v_gene: TRBV5-1
abundance: .
CDR3nt: TGCGCCAGCAGCTTGGGGTCGACTAGCGGAGAGACCCAGTACTTC
CDR3aa: CASSLGSTSGETQYF